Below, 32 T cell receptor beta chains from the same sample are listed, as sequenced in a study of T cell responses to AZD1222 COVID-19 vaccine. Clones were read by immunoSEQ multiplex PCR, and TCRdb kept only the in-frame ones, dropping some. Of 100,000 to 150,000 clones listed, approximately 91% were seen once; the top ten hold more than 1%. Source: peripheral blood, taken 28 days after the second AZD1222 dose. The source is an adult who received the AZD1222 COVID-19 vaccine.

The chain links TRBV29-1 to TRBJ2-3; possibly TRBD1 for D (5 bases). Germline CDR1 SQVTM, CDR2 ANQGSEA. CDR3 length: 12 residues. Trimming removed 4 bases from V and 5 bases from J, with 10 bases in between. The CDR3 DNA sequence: TGCAGCGTTGGAACAGGCGAAGATACGCAGTATTTT. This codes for CSVGTGEDTQYF.

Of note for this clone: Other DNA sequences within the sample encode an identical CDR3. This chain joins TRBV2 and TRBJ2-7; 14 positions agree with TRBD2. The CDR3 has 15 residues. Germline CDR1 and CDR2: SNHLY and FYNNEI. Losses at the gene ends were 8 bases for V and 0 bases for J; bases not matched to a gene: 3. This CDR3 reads CASRLAGGSSYEQYF. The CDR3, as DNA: TGTGCCAGCCGACTAGCGGGAGGGAGCTCCTACGAGCAGTACTTC.

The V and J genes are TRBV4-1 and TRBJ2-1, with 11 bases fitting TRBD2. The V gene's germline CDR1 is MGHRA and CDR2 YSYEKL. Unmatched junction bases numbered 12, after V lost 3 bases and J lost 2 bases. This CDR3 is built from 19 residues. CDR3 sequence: CASSHINNAGLAAYNEQFF. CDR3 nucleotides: TGCGCCAGCAGCCATATCAATAATGCGGGACTAGCGGCCTACAATGAGCAGTTCTTC.

The CDR3 here is CASSLSAGSSYNEQFF. CDR3 nucleotide sequence: TGTGCCAGCAGCTTATCTGCCGGTAGCTCCTACAATGAGCAGTTCTTC. This chain uses TRBV7-3 with TRBJ2-1, with unresolved D. The CDR3 consists of 16 residues. With 2 bases removed from V and 0 bases from J, the gap between germline ends came to 11 bases. Germline loops: CDR1 SGHTA, CDR2 FQGTGA.

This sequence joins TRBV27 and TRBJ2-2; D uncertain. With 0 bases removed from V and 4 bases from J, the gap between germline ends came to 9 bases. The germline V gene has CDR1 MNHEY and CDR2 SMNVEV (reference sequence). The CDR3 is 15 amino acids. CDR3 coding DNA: TGTGCCAGCAGTTTATCTGGAGCTGTCACCGGGGAGCTGTTTTTT. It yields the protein CASSLSGAVTGELFF.

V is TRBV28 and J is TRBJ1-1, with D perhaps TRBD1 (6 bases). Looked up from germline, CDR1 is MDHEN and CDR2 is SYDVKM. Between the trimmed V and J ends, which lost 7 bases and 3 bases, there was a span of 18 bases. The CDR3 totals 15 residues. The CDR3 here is CASTLWGAQDTEAFF. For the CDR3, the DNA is TGTGCCAGCACCCTCTGGGGGGCTCAAGACACTGAAGCTTTCTTT.

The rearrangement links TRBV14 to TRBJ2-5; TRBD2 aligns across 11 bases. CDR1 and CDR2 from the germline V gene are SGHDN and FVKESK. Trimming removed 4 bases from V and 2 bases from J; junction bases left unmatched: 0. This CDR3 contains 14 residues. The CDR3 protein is CASSRLAGQETQYF. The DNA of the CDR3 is TGTGCCAGCAGCCGACTAGCGGGACAAGAGACCCAGTACTTC.

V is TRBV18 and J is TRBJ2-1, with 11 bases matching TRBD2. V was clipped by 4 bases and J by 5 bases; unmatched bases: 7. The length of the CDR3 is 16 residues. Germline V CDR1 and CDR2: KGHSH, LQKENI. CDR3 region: CASSQNLAGGNNEQFF. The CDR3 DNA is TGTGCCAGCTCACAGAATCTAGCGGGGGGTAACAATGAGCAGTTCTTC.

The CDR3 nucleotides read TGCGCCAGCAGCCGGACTAGCGGGAACTACGAGCAGTACTTC. It encodes CASSRTSGNYEQYF. The chain links TRBV5-1 to TRBJ2-7; 12 nucleotides align to TRBD2. Germline loops: CDR1 SGHRS, CDR2 YFSETQ. V dropped 4 bases and J dropped 3; count of bases not matched to a gene: 2. The CDR3 is made up of 14 amino acids. The full variable domain, with the rest looked up from reference TRBV5-1 and TRBJ2-7, is KAGVTQTPRYLIKTRGQQVTLSCSPISGHRSVSWYQQTPGQGLQFLFEYFSETQRNKGNFPGRFSGRQFSNSRSEMNVSTLELGDSALYLCASSRTSGNYEQYFGPGTRLTVT.

This chain's CDR3 is CASSPHDGPKHIQYF. The CDR3 DNA reads TGTGCCAGCAGCCCCCATGACGGCCCCAAGCACATTCAGTACTTC. The chain combines TRBV11-2 with TRBJ2-4; the D is unclear. The V gene lost 5 bases and the J gene lost 8 bases, with 19 bases spanning the gap. CDR3 length: 15 residues. Germline V gene sequence: CDR1 SGHAT, CDR2 FQNNGV.

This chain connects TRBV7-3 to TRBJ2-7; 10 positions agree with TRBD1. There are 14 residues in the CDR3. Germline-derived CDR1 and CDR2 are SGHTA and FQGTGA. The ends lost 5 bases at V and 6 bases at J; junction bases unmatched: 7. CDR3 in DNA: TGTGCCAGCAGCCCCGGGACAGGGGCGTTCGAGCAGTACTTC. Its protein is CASSPGTGAFEQYF.

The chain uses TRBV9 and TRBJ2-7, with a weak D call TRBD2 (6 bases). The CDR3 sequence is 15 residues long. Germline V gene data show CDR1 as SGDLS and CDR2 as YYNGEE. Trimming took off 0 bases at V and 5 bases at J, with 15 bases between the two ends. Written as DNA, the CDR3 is TGTGCCAGCAGCGTAGCGGGAGCGTTTACCCACGAGCAGTACTTC. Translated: CASSVAGAFTHEQYF.

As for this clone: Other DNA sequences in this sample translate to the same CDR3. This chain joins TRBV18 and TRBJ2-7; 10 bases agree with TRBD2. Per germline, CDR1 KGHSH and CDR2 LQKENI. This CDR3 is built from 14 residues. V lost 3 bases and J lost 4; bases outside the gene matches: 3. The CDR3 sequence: CASSPSSGSYEQYF. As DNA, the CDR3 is TGTGCCAGCTCACCTTCTAGCGGGAGTTACGAGCAGTACTTC. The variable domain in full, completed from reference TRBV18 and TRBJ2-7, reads NAGVMQNPRHLVRRRGQEARLRCSPMKGHSHVYWYRQLPEEGLKFMVYLQKENIIDESGMPKERFSAEFPKEGPSILRIQQVVRGDSAAYFCASSPSSGSYEQYFGPGTRLTVT.

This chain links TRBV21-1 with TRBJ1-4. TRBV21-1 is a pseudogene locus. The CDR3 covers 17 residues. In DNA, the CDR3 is TGTGCCAGCAGCAAAGAAGGGATCCCGGCTGCTAATGAAAAACTGTTTTTT. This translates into CASSKEGIPAANEKLFF.

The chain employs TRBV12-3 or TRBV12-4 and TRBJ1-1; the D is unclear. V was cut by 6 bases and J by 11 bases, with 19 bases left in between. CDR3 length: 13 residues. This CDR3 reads CASSTDPGVPAFF. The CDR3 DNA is TGTGCCAGCAGCACCGACCCGGGAGTCCCCGCTTTCTTT.

CDR3 protein: CASSGDSSYEQYF. Here the CDR3 DNA reads TGCGCCAGCAGCGGGGACAGCTCCTACGAGCAGTACTTC. The chain is built from TRBV5-1 and TRBJ2-7; TRBD1 agrees at 7 bases. Looked up from germline, CDR1 is SGHRS and CDR2 is YFSETQ. CDR3 length: 13 amino acids. With V trimmed by 4 bases and J by 0 bases, 1 base remained unmatched.

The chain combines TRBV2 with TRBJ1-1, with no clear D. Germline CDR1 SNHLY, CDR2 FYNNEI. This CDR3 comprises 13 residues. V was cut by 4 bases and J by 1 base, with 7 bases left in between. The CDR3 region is CASSVSTNTEAFF. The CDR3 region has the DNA TGTGCCAGCAGTGTCTCGACGAACACTGAAGCTTTCTTT. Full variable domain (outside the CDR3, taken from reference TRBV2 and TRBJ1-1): EPEVTQTPSHQVTQMGQEVILRCVPISNHLYFYWYRQILGQKVEFLVSFYNNEISEKSEIFDDQFSVERPDGSNFTLKIRSTKLEDSAMYFCASSVSTNTEAFFGQGTRLTVV.

The CDR3 is CASSQESMGSGNTIYF. CDR3 bases: TGCGCCAGCAGCCAAGAATCTATGGGCTCTGGAAACACCATATATTTT. The chain has TRBV4-1 and TRBJ1-3; D gene uncertain. CDR1 is MGHRA, CDR2 YSYEKL, per germline. This CDR3 comprises 16 residues. The V and J ends lost 0 bases and 0 bases respectively, with 9 bases between them.

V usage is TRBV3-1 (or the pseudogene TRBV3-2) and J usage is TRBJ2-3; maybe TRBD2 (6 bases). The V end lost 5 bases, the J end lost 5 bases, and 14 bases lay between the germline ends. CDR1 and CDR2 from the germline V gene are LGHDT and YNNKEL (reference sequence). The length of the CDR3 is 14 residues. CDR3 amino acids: CASSGRGKKDTQYF. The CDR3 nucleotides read TGTGCCAGCAGCGGCCGGGGGAAAAAAGATACGCAGTATTTT.

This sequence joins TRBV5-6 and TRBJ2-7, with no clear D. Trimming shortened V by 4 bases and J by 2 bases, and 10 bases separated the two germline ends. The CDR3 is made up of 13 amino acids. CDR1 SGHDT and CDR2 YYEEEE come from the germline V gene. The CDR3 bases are TGTGCCAGCAGCGGTACTACAACCTACGAGCAGTACTTC. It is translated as CASSGTTTYEQYF.

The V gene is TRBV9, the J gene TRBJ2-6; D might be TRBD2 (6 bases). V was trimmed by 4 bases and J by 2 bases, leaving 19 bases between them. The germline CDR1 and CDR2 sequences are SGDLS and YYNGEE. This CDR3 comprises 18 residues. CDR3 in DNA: TGTGCCAGCAGCCAACGAGCGGGTCACTCCACTGGGGCCAACGTCCTGACTTTC. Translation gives CASSQRAGHSTGANVLTF. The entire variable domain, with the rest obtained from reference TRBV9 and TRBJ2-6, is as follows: DSGVTQTPKHLITATGQRVTLRCSPRSGDLSVYWYQQSLDQGLQFLIQYYNGEERAKGNILERFSAQQFPDLHSELNLSSLELGDSALYFCASSQRAGHSTGANVLTFGAGSRLTVL.

The CDR3: CASSGQGSNQPQHF. The DNA for the CDR3 is TGTGCCAGCTCAGGACAGGGGAGCAATCAGCCCCAGCATTTT. The V and J genes are TRBV18 and TRBJ1-5; 9 positions match TRBD1. CDR1 is KGHSH, CDR2 LQKENI, per germline. The trim removed 5 bases at V and 1 base at J, leaving 0 bases unmatched. The CDR3 covers 14 residues.

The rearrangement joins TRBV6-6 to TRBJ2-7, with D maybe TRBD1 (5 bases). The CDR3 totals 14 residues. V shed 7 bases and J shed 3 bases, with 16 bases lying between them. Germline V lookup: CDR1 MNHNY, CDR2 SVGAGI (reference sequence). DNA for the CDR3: TGTGCCAGCACCCTAGACAGAAGCAGCTACGAGCAGTACTTC. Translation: CASTLDRSSYEQYF.

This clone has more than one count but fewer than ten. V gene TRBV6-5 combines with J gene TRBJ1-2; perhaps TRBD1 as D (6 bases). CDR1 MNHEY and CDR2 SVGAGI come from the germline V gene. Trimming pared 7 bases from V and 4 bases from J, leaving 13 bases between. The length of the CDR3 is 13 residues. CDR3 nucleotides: TGTGCCAGCATGTTACAGGGTAGCTATGGCTACACCTTC. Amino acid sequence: CASMLQGSYGYTF.

CDR3 amino acids: CASSPGQVESKQFF. The CDR3 coding sequence is TGCGCCAGCAGCCCAGGACAAGTTGAGAGTAAACAGTTCTTC. The chain has TRBV5-1 and TRBJ2-1; D is possibly TRBD1 (5 bases). CDR3 length equals 14 residues. The germline V gene has CDR1 SGHRS and CDR2 YFSETQ. V shed 4 bases and J shed 13 bases, with 21 bases lying between them.

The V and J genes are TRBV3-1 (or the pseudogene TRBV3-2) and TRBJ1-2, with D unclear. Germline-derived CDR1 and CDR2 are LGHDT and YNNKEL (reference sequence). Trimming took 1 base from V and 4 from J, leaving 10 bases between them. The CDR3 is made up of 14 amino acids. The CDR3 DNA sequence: TGTGCCAGCAGCCAAGGTCCGGCGGGCTATGGCTACACCTTC. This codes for CASSQGPAGYGYTF.

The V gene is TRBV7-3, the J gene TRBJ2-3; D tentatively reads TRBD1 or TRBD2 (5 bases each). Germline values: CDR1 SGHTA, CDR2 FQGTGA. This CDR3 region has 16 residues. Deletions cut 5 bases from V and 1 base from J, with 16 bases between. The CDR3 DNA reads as TGTGCCAGCAGCCCCTACTTTAGGGGAGGCACAGATACGCAGTATTTT. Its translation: CASSPYFRGGTDTQYF. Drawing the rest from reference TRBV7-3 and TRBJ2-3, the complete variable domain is GAGVSQTPSNKVTEKGKYVELRCDPISGHTALYWYRQSLGQGPEFLIYFQGTGAADDSGLPNDRFFAVRPEGSVSTLKIQRTERGDSAVYLCASSPYFRGGTDTQYFGPGTRLTVL.

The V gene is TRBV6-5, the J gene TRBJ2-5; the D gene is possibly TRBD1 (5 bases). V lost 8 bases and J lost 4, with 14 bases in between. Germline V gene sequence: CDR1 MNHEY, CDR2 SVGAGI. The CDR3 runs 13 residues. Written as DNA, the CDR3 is TGTGCCAGCGGGGCAGGAAACTTAGAGACCCAGTACTTC. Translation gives CASGAGNLETQYF.

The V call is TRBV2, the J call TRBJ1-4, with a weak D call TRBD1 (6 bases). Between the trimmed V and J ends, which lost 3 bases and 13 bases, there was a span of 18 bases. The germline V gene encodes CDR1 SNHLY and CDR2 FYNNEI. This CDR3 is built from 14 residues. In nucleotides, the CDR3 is TGTGCCAGCAGTGATCAGGCAGGGGCTTTGGGACTGTTTTTT. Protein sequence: CASSDQAGALGLFF.

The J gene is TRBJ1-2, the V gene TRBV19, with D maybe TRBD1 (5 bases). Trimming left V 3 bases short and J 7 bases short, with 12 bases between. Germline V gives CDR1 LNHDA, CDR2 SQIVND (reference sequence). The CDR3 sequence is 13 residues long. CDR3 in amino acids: CASSIPQGRGYTF. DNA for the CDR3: TGTGCCAGTAGTATCCCCCAGGGTCGTGGCTACACCTTC.

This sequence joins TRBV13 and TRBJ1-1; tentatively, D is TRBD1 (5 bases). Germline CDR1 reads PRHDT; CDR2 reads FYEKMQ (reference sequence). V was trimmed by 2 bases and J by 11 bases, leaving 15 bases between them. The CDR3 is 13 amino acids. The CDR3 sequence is CASSLRRAGMAFF. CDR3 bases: TGTGCCAGCAGCTTAAGAAGGGCAGGGATGGCTTTCTTT.

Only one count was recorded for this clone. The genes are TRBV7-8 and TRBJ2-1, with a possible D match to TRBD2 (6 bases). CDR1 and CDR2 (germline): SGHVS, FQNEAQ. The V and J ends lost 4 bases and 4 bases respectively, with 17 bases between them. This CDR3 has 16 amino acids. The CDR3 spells CASSSQGGKSYNEQFF. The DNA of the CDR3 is TGTGCCAGCAGCTCCCAGGGCGGGAAATCGTACAATGAGCAGTTCTTC.